The source of this T cell receptor (beta chain) is a study of T cells in Graves' hyperthyroidism and ophthalmopathy. V lost 0 bases to trimming and J lost 8 bases, with 8 bases between them. The CDR3 has 13 residues. Germline CDR1 LGHNA, CDR2 YSLEER. TCR beta CDR3 region amplification was performed from RNA transcripts. HTBI primers were used for first-round RT-PCR of the TCR CDR3. TCRdb processed the multiplex PCR reads anew with MiXCR; each CDR3 protein has one entry. Among around 560,000 distinct CDR3 sequences listed, 16% were seen once. This clonotype showed up just once. The TCR was taken from a woman aged 18-35 years with Graves' hyperthyroidism. The material sequenced was blood. The J gene is TRBJ2-1, the V gene TRBV4-3; D is uncertain. The CDR3 reads CASSQDLPDEQFF. The CDR3 region has the DNA TGCGCCAGCAGCCAAGATTTGCCAGATGAGCAGTTCTTC.